This TCR beta chain was identified during a study of T cells after posttransplantation cyclophosphamide. Study-wide results and caveats: TRB overlap between skin or GI tissue T cells and blood was limited. Recipient CMV seropositivity and CMV reactivation strongly tracked TRB clonality. Donor-recipient repertoire similarity was low at 1-2 months, rising over year one.

The assay was immunoSEQ multiplex PCR, and TCRdb's table has in-frame clones only and misses some. The table has about 22,000 clones, about nine tenths seen once. Concerning this clone itself: Its cognate antigen is unknown.

The CDR3 covers 16 residues. V lost 6 bases to trimming and J lost 4 bases; unmatched junction nucleotides: 11. CDR1 is MDHEN, CDR2 SYDVKM, per germline. A marrow graft followed busulfan-fludarabine conditioning, with cyclophosphamide on days +3 and +4. The source material was PBMCs, sampled after allogeneic stem cell transplant with posttransplant cyclophosphamide. The TCR was taken from a female patient in her 30s who received an allogeneic stem cell transplant from an unrelated donor, was CMV-positive, and had no GVHD. Some T cells may originate from the graft donor. This chain uses TRBV28 with TRBJ1-4, with 7 bases identical to TRBD1. In DNA, the CDR3 is TGTGCCAGCAGGCCGCCACAGGGGCATCTTAATGAAAAACTGTTTTTT. Protein sequence: CASRPPQGHLNEKLFF.